The rows below give T cell receptor beta chains drawn from one sample of a study of Graves' ophthalmopathy and Graves' hyperthyroidism. From the multiplex PCR reads, TCRdb called clonotypes with MiXCR, one entry per CDR3 protein. The sample has a few hundred thousand distinct CDR3 sequences, 15% seen once; the top ten hold about 7%. The sequenced sample was peripheral blood. These receptors originate from a woman under 30 with stable Graves' hyperthyroidism. Both conserved end residues are part of each CDR3. A D gene is named only where the DNA matches it firmly. Clone size is stated in some rows and not others, as once, few, many or a class when expanded.

v_call	clone_size	d_call	j_call	cdr3_nt	cdr3_aa
TRBV12-3/TRBV12-4	once	TRBD1	TRBJ2-7	TGTGCCAGCAGTCCCATCGGGACAGGACGCTTCGAGCAGTACTTC	CASSPIGTGRFEQYF
TRBV5-4	-	-	TRBJ1-5	TGTGCCAGCAGCCAGGACGGGGGAAGAAATCAGCCCCAGCATTTT	CASSQDGGRNQPQHF
TRBV29-1	many	-	TRBJ2-7	TGCAGCGTTGTGGAGGGGGCAGGGGGCTACGAGCAGTACTTC	CSVVEGAGGYEQYF
TRBV19	-	-	TRBJ1-1	TGTGCCAGTAGTATTCTGGGGGACACTGAAGCTTTCTTT	CASSILGDTEAFF
TRBV20-1	few	TRBD2	TRBJ2-5	TGCAGTGCTCTCGTACTAGCGGGGGGGCGGGAGACCCAGTACTTC	CSALVLAGGRETQYF
TRBV12-3/TRBV12-4	many	TRBD1	TRBJ1-1	TGTGCCAGCACGGCCAGGGGGGACACTGAAGCTTTCTTT	CASTARGDTEAFF
TRBV5-1	-	-	TRBJ1-5	TGCGCCAGCAGCCATGATGGCCAGCCGGGCCAGCCCCAGCATTTT	CASSHDGQPGQPQHF
TRBV9	many	-	TRBJ1-3	TGTGCCAGCAGCGTAGGCGGTGGCGTTGGAAACACCATATATTTT	CASSVGGGVGNTIYF
TRBV12-3/TRBV12-4	many	-	TRBJ1-2	TGTGCCAGCAGTTTAAATATAAGAGGCTACACCTTC	CASSLNIRGYTF
TRBV27	many	-	TRBJ2-5	TGTGCCAGCAGTTCGACTCCCGGGGAGACCCAGTACTTC	CASSSTPGETQYF
TRBV12-5	many	-	TRBJ1-1	TGTGCTAGTGGTTTTAACGGATCGTCGAACACTGAAGCTTTCTTT	CASGFNGSSNTEAFF
TRBV5-1	once	-	TRBJ2-7	TGCGCCAGCAGTAGTACCGGGGCTGAGTACGAGCAGTACTTC	CASSSTGAEYEQYF
TRBV5-1	many	-	TRBJ1-2	TGCGCCAGCAGTCCGGAGCTTGATGGCTACACCTTC	CASSPELDGYTF
TRBV12-3/TRBV12-4	many	TRBD2	TRBJ2-7	TGTGCCAGCAGTTCTATCGCGGGGGGCGAGCAGTACTTC	CASSSIAGGEQYF
TRBV7-1	few	-	TRBJ2-2	TGTGCCAGCAGCTCAGGAGATGTCGCAGGGGACACCGATCGATCCACCGGGGAGCTGTTTTTT	CASSSGDVAGDTDRSTGELFF
TRBV12-3/TRBV12-4	many	-	TRBJ2-7	TGTGCCAGCAGCCCAGGACGGATCTACGAGCAGTACTTC	CASSPGRIYEQYF
TRBV5-1	many	-	TRBJ1-1	TGCGCCAGCAGCTCCCGGGGGGCCAGCACTGAAGCTTTCTTT	CASSSRGASTEAFF
TRBV28	-	TRBD1	TRBJ1-1	TGTGCCAGCAGTCCGACAGGGAAGGGGGAAGTAACTGAAGCTTTCTTT	CASSPTGKGEVTEAFF
TRBV25-1	many	TRBD2	TRBJ2-5	TGTGCCAGCAGTCTCCGGGTTAGCGGGGGAGAGACCCAGTACTTC	CASSLRVSGGETQYF
TRBV7-8	many	TRBD1	TRBJ1-2	TGTGCCAGCAGCCCTAGGGGACAGGCCTATGGCTACACCTTC	CASSPRGQAYGYTF
TRBV6-2/TRBV6-3	many	-	TRBJ2-2	TGTGCCAGCACCGAGGCGGGCGGCGCGAACACCGGGGAGCTGTTTTTT	CASTEAGGANTGELFF
TRBV24-1	many	-	TRBJ2-6	TGTGCCACCAGTGATTTTTGGGGACCAGGGGATCCCTCTGGGGCCAACGTCCTGACTTTC	CATSDFWGPGDPSGANVLTF
TRBV20-1	many	TRBD2	TRBJ2-2	TGCAGTGCTGCAAAGTCGGGGGGTACCGGGGAGCTGTTTTTT	CSAAKSGGTGELFF
TRBV19	many	-	TRBJ1-5	TGTGCCAGTAGTATAACCCGGGCCTCGAATCAGCCCCAGCATTTT	CASSITRASNQPQHF
TRBV7-2	many	-	TRBJ1-2	TGTGCCAGCAGCGTACTCCAGCATGGCTACACCTTC	CASSVLQHGYTF
TRBV19	few	-	TRBJ1-1	TGTGCCAGTAGGGTCGGGGGTGAAGCTTTCTTT	CASRVGGEAFF
TRBV12-3/TRBV12-4	many	-	TRBJ2-1	TGTGCCAGCAACCTGGACCGCAATGAGCAGTTCTTC	CASNLDRNEQFF
TRBV20-1	many	TRBD1	TRBJ1-2	TGCAGTGCTAGAACACCCGGGACAGGTGTAAACTATGGCTACACCTTC	CSARTPGTGVNYGYTF
TRBV5-1	many	-	TRBJ1-1	TGCGCCAGCAGCCCGTGGACAGTCCTAATTACACGCCAGTCCACTGAAGCTTTCTTT	CASSPWTVLITRQSTEAFF
TRBV9	many	-	TRBJ2-2	TGTGCCAGCAGCGTATGGGGGGACTACACCGGGGAGCTGTTTTTT	CASSVWGDYTGELFF
TRBV19	many	-	TRBJ2-5	TGTGCCAGTACGGGGACCCCAGGTTACCAAGAGACCCAGTACTTC	CASTGTPGYQETQYF
TRBV2	many	-	TRBJ2-7	TGTGCCAGCAGTGAAGCTTCGGAAGAAGGCTTTGCCTACGAGCAGTACTTC	CASSEASEEGFAYEQYF
TRBV6-5	many	-	TRBJ2-7	TGTGCCAGCAGTTACCCCTGTGTAGAGGTCAGCTCCTACGAGCAGTACTTC	CASSYPCVEVSSYEQYF
TRBV15	few	-	TRBJ1-4	TGTGCCACCAGTTCCACAGGAGAGAATAATGAAAAACTGTTTTTT	CATSSTGENNEKLFF
TRBV4-1	many	TRBD1	TRBJ2-7	TGCGCCAGCAGCCAAGACTGGACAGGGGGCACCTACGAGCAGTACTTC	CASSQDWTGGTYEQYF
TRBV2	many	-	TRBJ1-2	TGTGCCAGCAGAACTACTAATATGTTAACAGGGAACTATGGCTACACCTTC	CASRTTNMLTGNYGYTF
TRBV24-1	many	-	TRBJ1-3	TGTGCCACCAGTGACTCGACTCCAGGGGACCCTGGAAACACCATATATTTT	CATSDSTPGDPGNTIYF
TRBV19	-	TRBD1	TRBJ1-5	TGTGCCAGTAGTGCGGGCAGGGGGCGCATTCAGCCCCAGCATTTT	CASSAGRGRIQPQHF